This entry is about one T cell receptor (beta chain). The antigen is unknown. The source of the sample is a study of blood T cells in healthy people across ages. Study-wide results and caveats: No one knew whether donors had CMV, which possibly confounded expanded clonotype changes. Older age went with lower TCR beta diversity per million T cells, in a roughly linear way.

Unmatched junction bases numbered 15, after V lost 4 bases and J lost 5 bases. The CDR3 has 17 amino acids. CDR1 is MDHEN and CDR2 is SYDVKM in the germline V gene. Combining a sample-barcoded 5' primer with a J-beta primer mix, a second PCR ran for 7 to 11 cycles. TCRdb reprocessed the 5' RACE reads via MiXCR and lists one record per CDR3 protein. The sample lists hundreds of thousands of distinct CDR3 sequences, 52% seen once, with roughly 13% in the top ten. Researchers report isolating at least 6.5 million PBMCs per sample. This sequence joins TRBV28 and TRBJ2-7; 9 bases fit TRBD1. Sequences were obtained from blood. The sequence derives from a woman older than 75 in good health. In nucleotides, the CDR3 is TGTGCCAGCAGTTCGGCCGGGACAGGGAATAATAGACACGAGCAGTACTTC. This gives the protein CASSSAGTGNNRHEQYF.